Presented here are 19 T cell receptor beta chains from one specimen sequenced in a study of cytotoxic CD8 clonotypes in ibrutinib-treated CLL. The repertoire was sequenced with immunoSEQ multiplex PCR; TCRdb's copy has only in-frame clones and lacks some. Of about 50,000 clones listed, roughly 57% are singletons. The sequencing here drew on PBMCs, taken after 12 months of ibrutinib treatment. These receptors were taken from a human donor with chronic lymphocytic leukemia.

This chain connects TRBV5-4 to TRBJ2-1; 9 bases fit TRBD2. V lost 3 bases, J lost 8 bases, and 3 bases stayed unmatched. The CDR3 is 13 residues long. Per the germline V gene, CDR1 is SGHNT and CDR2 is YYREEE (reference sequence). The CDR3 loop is CASSSGTSYEQFF. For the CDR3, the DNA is TGTGCCAGCAGCTCCGGGACTAGCTATGAGCAGTTCTTC.

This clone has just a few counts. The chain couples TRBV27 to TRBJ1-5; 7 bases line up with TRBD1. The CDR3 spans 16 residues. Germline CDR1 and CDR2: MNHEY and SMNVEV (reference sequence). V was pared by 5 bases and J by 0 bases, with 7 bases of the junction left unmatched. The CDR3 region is CASSRGTADSNQPQHF. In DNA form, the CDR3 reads TGTGCCAGCAGTCGTGGGACAGCTGATAGCAATCAGCCCCAGCATTTT.

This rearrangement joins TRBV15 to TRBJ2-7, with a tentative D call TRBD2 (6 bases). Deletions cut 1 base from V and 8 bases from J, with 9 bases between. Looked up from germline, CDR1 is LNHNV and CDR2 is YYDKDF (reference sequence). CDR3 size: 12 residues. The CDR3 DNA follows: TGTGCCACCAGCAGAGTGGCGGGGAAGCAGTACTTC. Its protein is CATSRVAGKQYF.

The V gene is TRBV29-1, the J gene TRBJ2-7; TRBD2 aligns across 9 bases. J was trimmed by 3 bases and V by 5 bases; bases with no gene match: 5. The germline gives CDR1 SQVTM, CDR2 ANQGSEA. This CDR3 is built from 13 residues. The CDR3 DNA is TGCAGCGTTACCCTAGCGGGAATCTACGAGCAGTACTTC. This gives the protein CSVTLAGIYEQYF.

This CDR3 reads CASSLEAVSSEAQYF. In DNA, the CDR3 is TGTGCCAGCAGCTTGGAAGCGGTGAGCTCTGAGGCCCAGTACTTC. The rearrangement links TRBV5-4 to TRBJ2-5; D may be TRBD2 (5 bases). The V gene lost 0 bases and the J gene lost 9 bases, with 18 bases spanning the gap. CDR1 and CDR2 (germline): SGHNT, YYREEE (reference sequence). The CDR3 consists of 15 residues.

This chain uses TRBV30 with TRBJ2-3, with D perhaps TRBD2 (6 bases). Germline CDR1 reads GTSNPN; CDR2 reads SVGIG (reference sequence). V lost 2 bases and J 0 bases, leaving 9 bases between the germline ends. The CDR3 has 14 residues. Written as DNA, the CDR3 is TGTGCCTGGAGTATTGGGACTAGCACAGATACGCAGTATTTT. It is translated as CAWSIGTSTDTQYF.

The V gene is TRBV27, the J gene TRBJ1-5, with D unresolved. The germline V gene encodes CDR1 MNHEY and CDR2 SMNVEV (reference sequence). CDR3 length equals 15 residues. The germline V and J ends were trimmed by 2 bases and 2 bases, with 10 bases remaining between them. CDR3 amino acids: CASSLVSPRNQPQHF. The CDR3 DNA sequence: TGTGCCAGCAGTTTAGTCTCACCTCGCAATCAGCCCCAGCATTTT.

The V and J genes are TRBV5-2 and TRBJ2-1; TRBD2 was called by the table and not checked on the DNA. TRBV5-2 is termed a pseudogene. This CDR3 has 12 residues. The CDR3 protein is CASSAAGLAQFF. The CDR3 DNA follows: TGTGCCAGCAGCGCGGCGGGACTGGCGCAGTTCTTC.

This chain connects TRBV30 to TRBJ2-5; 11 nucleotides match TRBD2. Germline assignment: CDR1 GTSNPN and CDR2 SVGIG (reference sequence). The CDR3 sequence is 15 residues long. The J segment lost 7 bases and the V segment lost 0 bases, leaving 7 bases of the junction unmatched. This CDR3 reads CAWSVDSGRAGTQYF. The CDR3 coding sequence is TGTGCCTGGAGTGTGGATAGCGGGAGGGCCGGGACCCAGTACTTC.

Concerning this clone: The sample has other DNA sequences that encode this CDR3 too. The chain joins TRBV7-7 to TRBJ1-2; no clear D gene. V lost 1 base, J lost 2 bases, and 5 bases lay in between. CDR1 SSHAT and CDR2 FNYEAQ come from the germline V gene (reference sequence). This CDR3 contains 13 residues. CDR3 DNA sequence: TGTGCCAGCAGCTTAGACGGGAACTATGGCTACACCTTC. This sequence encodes CASSLDGNYGYTF.

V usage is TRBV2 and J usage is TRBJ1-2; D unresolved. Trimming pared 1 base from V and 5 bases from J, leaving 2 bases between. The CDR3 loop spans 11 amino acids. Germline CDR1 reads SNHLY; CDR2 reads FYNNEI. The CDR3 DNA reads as TGTGCCAGCAGTGAAGGGTATGGCTACACCTTC. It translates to CASSEGYGYTF. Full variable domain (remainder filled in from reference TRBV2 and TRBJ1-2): EPEVTQTPSHQVTQMGQEVILRCVPISNHLYFYWYRQILGQKVEFLVSFYNNEISEKSEIFDDQFSVERPDGSNFTLKIRSTKLEDSAMYFCASSEGYGYTFGSGTRLTVV.

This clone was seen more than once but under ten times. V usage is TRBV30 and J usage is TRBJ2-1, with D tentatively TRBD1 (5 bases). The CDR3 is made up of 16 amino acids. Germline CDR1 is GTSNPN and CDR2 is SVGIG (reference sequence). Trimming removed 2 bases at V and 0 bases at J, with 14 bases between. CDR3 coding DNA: TGTGCCTGGAGTACCAAGACAGCAAACTCCTACAATGAGCAGTTCTTC. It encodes CAWSTKTANSYNEQFF.

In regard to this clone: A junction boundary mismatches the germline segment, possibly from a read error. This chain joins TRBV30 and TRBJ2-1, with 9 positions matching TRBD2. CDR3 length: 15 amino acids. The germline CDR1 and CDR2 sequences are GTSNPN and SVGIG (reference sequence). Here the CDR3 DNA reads TGTGCCTGGAGTGCGCTAGCGGGACCCTACAGTGAGCAGTTCTTC. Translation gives CAWSALAGPYSEQFF.

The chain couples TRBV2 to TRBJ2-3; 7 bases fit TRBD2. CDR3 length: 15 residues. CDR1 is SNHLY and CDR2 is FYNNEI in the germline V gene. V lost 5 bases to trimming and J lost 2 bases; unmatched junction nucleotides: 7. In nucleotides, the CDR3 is TGTGCCAGCAGTCTTAGGGACTACACCACAGATACGCAGTATTTT. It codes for CASSLRDYTTDTQYF.

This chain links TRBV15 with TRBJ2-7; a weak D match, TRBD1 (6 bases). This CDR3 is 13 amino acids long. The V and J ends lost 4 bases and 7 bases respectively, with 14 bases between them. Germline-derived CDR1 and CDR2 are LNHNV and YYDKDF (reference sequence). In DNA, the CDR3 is TGTGCCACCAGCAACTCAGGGGTTCAGGAGCAGTACTTC. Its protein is CATSNSGVQEQYF. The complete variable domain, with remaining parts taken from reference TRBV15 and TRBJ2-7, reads DAMVIQNPRYQVTQFGKPVTLSCSQTLNHNVMYWYQQKSSQAPKLLFHYYDKDFNNEADTPDNFQSRRPNTSFCFLDIRSPGLGDTAMYLCATSNSGVQEQYFGPGTRLTVT.

CDR3 sequence reads: CASSFGDTEAFF. The CDR3 nucleotides are TGTGCCAGCAGCTTTGGGGATACTGAAGCTTTCTTT. The chain uses TRBV5-5 and TRBJ1-1; no reliable D call. Germline V gene sequence: CDR1 SGHKS, CDR2 YYEKEE (reference sequence). Trimming left V 2 bases short and J 5 bases short, with 7 bases between. The length of the CDR3 is 12 residues.

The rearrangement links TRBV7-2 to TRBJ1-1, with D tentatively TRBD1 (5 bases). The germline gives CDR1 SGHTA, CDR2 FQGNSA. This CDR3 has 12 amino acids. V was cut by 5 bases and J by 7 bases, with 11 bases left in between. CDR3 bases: TGTGCCAGCAGCCGCAGGGACCGTGAAGCTTTCTTT. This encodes CASSRRDREAFF.

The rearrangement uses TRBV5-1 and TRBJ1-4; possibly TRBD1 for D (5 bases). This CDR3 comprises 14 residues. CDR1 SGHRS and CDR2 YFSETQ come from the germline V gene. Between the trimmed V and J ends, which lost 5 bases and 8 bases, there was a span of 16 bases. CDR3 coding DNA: TGCGCCAGCAGATTAGGGGTCAGTCGCGAAAAACTGTTTTTT. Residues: CASRLGVSREKLFF.

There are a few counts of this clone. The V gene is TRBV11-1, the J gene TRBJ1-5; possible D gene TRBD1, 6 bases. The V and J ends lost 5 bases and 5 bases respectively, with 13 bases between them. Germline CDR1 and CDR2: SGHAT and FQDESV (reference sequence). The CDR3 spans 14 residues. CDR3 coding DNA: TGTGCCAGCAGCAAGGACAGAGGGGATCAGCCCCAGCATTTT. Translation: CASSKDRGDQPQHF.